This T cell receptor beta chain was recorded in a study of identical twins. The germline V gene has CDR1 PRHDT and CDR2 FYEKMQ (reference sequence). The length of the CDR3 is 18 residues. V lost 1 base and J lost 2; bases outside the gene matches: 14. Template switching added a universal primer site; cDNA carried unique molecular identifiers. TCRdb ran MiXCR on the 5' RACE reads and lists one entry per CDR3 protein. The sample includes about 340,000 distinct CDR3 sequences, around an eighth of them seen just once. A further study also used this sample, focusing on yellow fever vaccine responses in identical twins.

The source is a woman between 18 and 29 years old in good health. V and J are TRBV13 and TRBJ2-7; 7 nucleotides line up with TRBD1. Source material: CD8+ T cells sorted from blood. The CDR3 nucleotides are TGTGCCAGCAGCTTAGAAGGGGCCAAACAGGGGCCAGCCTACGAGCAGTACTTC. Protein product: CASSLEGAKQGPAYEQYF. The variable domain in full, with the rest retrieved from reference TRBV13 and TRBJ2-7, is AAGVIQSPRHLIKEKRETATLKCYPIPRHDTVYWYQQGPGQDPQFLISFYEKMQSDKGSIPDRFSAQQFSDYHSELNMSSLELGDSALYFCASSLEGAKQGPAYEQYFGPGTRLTVT.